A selection of T cell receptor beta chains follows, all from one sample in a study of blood T cell repertoires in COVID-19. Method: immunoSEQ multiplex PCR; TCRdb's copy keeps in-frame clones and lacks some. The table includes about 220,000 clones, over 75% detected once. The sample taken for sequencing was PBMCs or T cells enriched from blood (not recorded which). These receptors originate from a woman aged 55-70 years who had recovered from COVID-19. CDR3s include the opening cysteine and the closing phenylalanine or tryptophan.

14	TRBJ1-2	TRBV5-4	CASSTAGITYGYTF
14	TRBJ2-7	TRBV9	CASSVGQASYEQYF
15	TRBJ2-7	TRBV7-2	CASSLERGGPYEQYF
15	TRBJ1-2	TRBV7-9	CASSLGQNRNYGYTF
14	TRBJ1-2	TRBV7-9	CASSSQGRVGGYTF
15	TRBJ1-5	TRBV12-5	CASGWGGSSNQPQHF
13	TRBJ1-3	TRBV12-3/TRBV12-4	CASRGSSGNTIYF
14	TRBJ1-4	TRBV7-9	CASSSTGGHEKLFF
14	TRBJ1-5	TRBV2	CASSQEGGVQPQHF
15	TRBJ1-5	TRBV15	CATSRTGGSNQPQHF
15	TRBJ2-3	TRBV7-2	CASSRRLGSMDTQYF
15	TRBJ1-5	TRBV19	CASSILGQGNQPQHF
11	TRBJ2-1	TRBV20-1	CSVQEYNEQFF
13	TRBJ1-2	TRBV5-6	CASSFRRNYGYTF
15	TRBJ2-7	TRBV7-2	CASSPGTGPFGEQYF
16	TRBJ1-4	TRBV5-6	CASSRPLGQGDEKLFF
15	TRBJ1-5	TRBV7-9	CASSSTGSGNQPQHF
15	TRBJ1-4	TRBV6-5	CASSYSGPGDEKLFF
15	TRBJ2-1	TRBV6-5	CASSLAGGPYNEQFF